This T cell receptor beta chain is drawn from a study of pediatric ulcerative colitis. Study-wide results and limits: A couple of patients had blood samples with substantially reduced template counts.

During colonoscopy, one to two rectal pinch biopsies were collected. Repertoires were generated with immunoSEQ multiplex PCR, while TCRdb's copy carries only in-frame clones and drops some. Among about 22,000 clones, roughly two thirds were seen once, and the ten largest hold around 16%. CDR3 size: 13 residues. Trimming left V 1 base short and J 7 bases short, with 8 bases between. CDR1 SGHNT and CDR2 YENEEA come from the germline V gene. Note on this clone: Its cognate antigen is unknown.

The source of this sequence is a boy aged 10-17 years with severe ulcerative colitis. J is TRBJ2-1 and V is TRBV11-3, with D tentatively TRBD1 (6 bases). The sequenced material came from gut tissue. In DNA form, the CDR3 reads TGTGCCAGCAGCTTAGTCCAGGGGAATGAGCAGTTCTTC. Translation gives CASSLVQGNEQFF.